This TCR beta chain comes out of a study of CD8 T cells in ankylosing spondylitis. Study-wide results and limits: Disease-linked clones reportedly showed significant enrichment in matched ankylosing spondylitis synovial fluid. A TCR beta motif of roughly 8 highly homologous variants seemed to mark ankylosing spondylitis blood.

Germline CDR1 and CDR2: SGHTA and FQGNSA. Between the trimmed V and J ends, which lost 4 bases and 7 bases, there was a span of 17 bases. CDR3 length: 14 amino acids. Library preparation for TCR beta used quantitative 5'-RACE with molecular barcodes. From the 5' RACE reads, TCRdb called clonotypes with MiXCR, one entry per CDR3 protein. The sample records roughly 130,000 distinct CDR3 sequences, roughly a tenth being singletons. This clonotype has at least ten counts. The antigen remains undetermined. The sequencing input was blood, either unsorted or a sorted T cell fraction (not recorded which). The TCR originated in a male donor with ankylosing spondylitis or in good health (not recorded which). The V and J genes are TRBV7-2 and TRBJ2-7, with D tentatively TRBD1 (6 bases). The CDR3 DNA follows: TGTGCCAGCAGCTCACAATTGACAGGTCGGGAGCAGTACTTC. It specifies CASSSQLTGREQYF.